What follows are 24 T cell receptor beta chains derived from one specimen sequenced in a study of blood T cell repertoires in COVID-19. The table came from immunoSEQ multiplex PCR; TCRdb's copy has only in-frame clones and leaves some out. This sample has 150,000 to 200,000 clones, with around 80% found just once. Sequenced input: peripheral blood. The receptors were gathered from a woman older than 75 with active or convalescent COVID-19.

This clone appeared a single time. The chain carries TRBV6-2 or TRBV6-3 and TRBJ2-5, with D tentatively TRBD2 (6 bases). With 4 bases removed from V and 4 bases from J, the gap between germline ends came to 13 bases. This CDR3 contains 14 residues. Germline V gene data show CDR1 as MNHEY and CDR2 as SVGEGT. CDR3 amino acids: CASSFRGRGETQYF. The CDR3, as DNA: TGTGCCAGCAGTTTTCGGGGGAGAGGAGAGACCCAGTACTTC.

The J gene is TRBJ2-1, the V gene TRBV5-4, with a tentative D call TRBD2 (5 bases). Germline V gives CDR1 SGHNT, CDR2 YYREEE (reference sequence). V was pared by 0 bases and J by 7 bases, with 8 bases between. The CDR3 contains 13 residues. The CDR3 sequence: CASSLATRNEQFF. The CDR3 nucleotides read TGTGCCAGCAGCTTGGCCACTAGGAATGAGCAGTTCTTC. Filled out from reference TRBV5-4 and TRBJ2-1, the complete variable domain reads ETGVTQSPTHLIKTRGQQVTLRCSSQSGHNTVSWYQQALGQGPQFIFQYYREEENGRGNFPPRFSGLQFPNYSSELNVNALELDDSALYLCASSLATRNEQFFGPGTRLTVL.

The V gene is TRBV30, the J gene TRBJ2-1, with D possibly TRBD2 on 6 matching bases. V dropped 0 bases and J dropped 0 bases, with 6 bases sitting between them. Germline lookup yields CDR1 GTSNPN and CDR2 SVGIG (reference sequence). The length of the CDR3 is 14 residues. CDR3 protein: CAWSVGGSYNEQFF. The CDR3 DNA reads as TGTGCCTGGAGTGTCGGGGGCTCCTACAATGAGCAGTTCTTC.

The V and J genes are TRBV7-6 and TRBJ2-5, with D perhaps TRBD2 (6 bases). CDR1 SGHVS and CDR2 FNYEAQ come from the germline V gene. This CDR3 has 16 amino acids. V was clipped by 4 bases and J by 1 base, with 16 bases between them. The chain's CDR3 is CASSSTGGPPQETQYF. CDR3 sequence (DNA): TGTGCCAGCAGCTCCACTGGAGGGCCGCCCCAAGAGACCCAGTACTTC.

The CDR3 nucleotides are TGTGCCAGCAGTTTTGGGGAGGCCGGCGGCTACACCTTC. Protein product: CASSFGEAGGYTF. The rearrangement links TRBV6-5 to TRBJ1-2; D remains ambiguous. Germline values: CDR1 MNHEY, CDR2 SVGAGI. V lost 4 bases to trimming and J lost 8 bases, with 14 bases between them. CDR3 size: 13 residues.

The chain is built from TRBV5-1 and TRBJ1-1, with D tentatively TRBD1 (5 bases). The V and J ends lost 3 bases and 5 bases respectively, with 14 bases between them. Germline V gene sequence: CDR1 SGHRS, CDR2 YFSETQ. The CDR3 runs to 14 residues. The CDR3 sequence is CASSWIREGTEAFF. CDR3 bases: TGCGCCAGCAGCTGGATCAGGGAGGGGACTGAAGCTTTCTTT.

The chain recombines TRBV6-6 with TRBJ2-3; 7 bases map to TRBD1. The V gene end was trimmed by 5 bases and the J gene end by 1 base; junction bases not matched to a gene: 12. The CDR3 is 17 amino acids. CDR1 and CDR2 from the germline V gene are MNHNY and SVGAGI (reference sequence). This chain's CDR3 is CASSPKQGIVGTDTQYF. DNA for the CDR3: TGTGCCAGCAGTCCAAAACAGGGGATAGTAGGCACAGATACGCAGTATTTT.

The chain links TRBV30 to TRBJ2-5; D remains ambiguous. There are 12 residues in the CDR3. Germline CDR1 GTSNPN, CDR2 SVGIG (reference sequence). V was shortened by 5 bases and J by 3 bases, with 10 bases between the two germline ends. CDR3 region: CAWAPAKETQYF. As DNA, the CDR3 is TGTGCCTGGGCCCCAGCGAAAGAGACCCAGTACTTC.

This clone was counted a few times. CDR3 in DNA: TGTGCCACTCGTACAGGAAACTATGGCTACACCTTC. This codes for CATRTGNYGYTF. The chain combines TRBV27 with TRBJ1-2; tentative D call: TRBD1 (5 bases). The CDR3 contains 12 residues. Trimming stripped 10 bases from V and 2 bases from J, with 11 bases between. The germline V gene has CDR1 MNHEY and CDR2 SMNVEV (reference sequence).

CDR3 nucleotide sequence: TGTGCCAGCTCACCATATATAGGGACAGGGGATAACTATGGCTACACCTTC. It codes for CASSPYIGTGDNYGYTF. The chain is built from TRBV18 and TRBJ1-2; 10 bases fit TRBD1. Germline assignment: CDR1 KGHSH and CDR2 LQKENI. V lost 2 bases and J lost 1; bases outside the gene matches: 7. This CDR3 is 17 amino acids long.

The chain employs TRBV3-1 (or the pseudogene TRBV3-2) and TRBJ1-2; 7 bases agree with TRBD1. J lost 8 bases, V lost 1 base, and 13 bases had no gene match. This CDR3 comprises 16 residues. CDR1 and CDR2 (germline): LGHDT, YNNKEL (reference sequence). CDR3 coding DNA: TGTGCCAGCAGCCAAGGGACAGGCCACCTCAGGGGGGGCTACACCTTC. Translating it yields CASSQGTGHLRGGYTF.

The rearrangement joins TRBV5-1 to TRBJ1-6, with TRBD1 matching over 8 bases. Unmatched junction bases numbered 8, after V lost 0 bases and J lost 9 bases. The CDR3 runs to 16 residues. Per germline, CDR1 SGHRS and CDR2 YFSETQ. CDR3 sequence: CASSLGPRGQASPLHF. In DNA, the CDR3 is TGCGCCAGCAGCTTGGGTCCCAGGGGGCAAGCTTCACCCCTCCACTTT.

The rearrangement joins TRBV2 to TRBJ2-3; possibly TRBD1 for D (6 bases). With 8 bases removed from V and 0 bases from J, the gap between germline ends came to 15 bases. The CDR3 consists of 15 residues. Looked up from germline, CDR1 is SNHLY and CDR2 is FYNNEI. The CDR3: CASSPLTGSTDTQYF. CDR3 sequence (DNA): TGTGCCAGCTCCCCTCTGACAGGCAGCACAGATACGCAGTATTTT.

The chain joins TRBV7-8 to TRBJ1-1; tentative D call: TRBD1 (6 bases). V lost 4 bases, J lost 0 bases, and 18 bases lay in between. CDR1 and CDR2 from the germline V gene are SGHVS and FQNEAQ. The CDR3 length is 17 residues. CDR3 amino acids: CASSSLTGTLMNTEAFF. The DNA of the CDR3 is TGTGCCAGCAGCTCCCTGACAGGCACCCTCATGAACACTGAAGCTTTCTTT.

The rearrangement joins TRBV5-1 to TRBJ2-3; unclear D gene. Germline values: CDR1 SGHRS, CDR2 YFSETQ. The CDR3 totals 14 residues. Trimming took off 2 bases at V and 1 base at J, with 8 bases between the two ends. The DNA for the CDR3 is TGCGCCAGCAGCTTTTGGAGCGGCACAGATACGCAGTATTTT. Translated: CASSFWSGTDTQYF.

This clone was picked up one time. The chain recombines TRBV2 with TRBJ2-6; TRBD1 matches 11 bases. This CDR3 spans 17 amino acids. Germline trimming cut 6 bases from V and 0 bases from J; bases unmatched to any gene: 4. The germline V gene has CDR1 SNHLY and CDR2 FYNNEI. This chain's CDR3 is CASSGQGAGSGANVLTF. In nucleotides, the CDR3 is TGTGCCAGCAGCGGACAGGGGGCCGGCTCTGGGGCCAACGTCCTGACTTTC. Using reference TRBV2 and TRBJ2-6 for the parts outside the CDR3, the full variable domain is EPEVTQTPSHQVTQMGQEVILRCVPISNHLYFYWYRQILGQKVEFLVSFYNNEISEKSEIFDDQFSVERPDGSNFTLKIRSTKLEDSAMYFCASSGQGAGSGANVLTFGAGSRLTVL.

The chain has TRBV7-2 and TRBJ2-7; possibly TRBD2 for D (6 bases). The CDR3 is 15 amino acids. Germline CDR1 and CDR2: SGHTA and FQGNSA. V was trimmed by 1 base and J by 3 bases, leaving 13 bases between them. DNA of the CDR3: TGTGCCAGCAGCTTAGGCGGTAGCGGAGGCTACGAGCAGTACTTC. This codes for CASSLGGSGGYEQYF.

This clone was picked up a small number of times. The J gene is TRBJ2-2, the V gene TRBV9; 7 bases fit TRBD1. After removal of 3 bases from V and 4 bases from J, the junction contained 24 bases not matched to a gene. CDR3 length: 21 amino acids. Germline CDR1 SGDLS, CDR2 YYNGEE. CDR3 DNA: TGTGCCAGCAGCGGGGTAGACCCCTTAAGACAGGGCGACTCGGTCACCGGGGAGCTGTTTTTT. This encodes CASSGVDPLRQGDSVTGELFF.

V usage is TRBV9 and J usage is TRBJ1-1; 7 bases line up with TRBD1. Per germline, CDR1 SGDLS and CDR2 YYNGEE. This CDR3 region has 15 residues. Losses at the gene ends were 2 bases for V and 6 bases for J; bases not matched to a gene: 10. CDR3 sequence: CASSVQGELGAEAFF. The CDR3 DNA sequence: TGTGCCAGCAGCGTTCAGGGGGAGTTGGGAGCTGAAGCTTTCTTT.

CDR3 DNA: TGTGCCAGCAGTTACTCCGGACAGCTTGACACTGAAGCTTTCTTT. It translates to CASSYSGQLDTEAFF. The chain links TRBV6-2 or TRBV6-3 to TRBJ1-1; maybe TRBD1 (6 bases). Germline V gives CDR1 MNHEY, CDR2 SVGEGT. V lost 0 bases and J 3 bases, leaving 11 bases between the germline ends. The CDR3 loop spans 15 amino acids.

The chain combines TRBV6-1 with TRBJ1-6, with D perhaps matching TRBD1 (6 bases). Trimming pared 0 bases from V and 9 bases from J, leaving 9 bases between. CDR3 length: 14 residues. CDR1 and CDR2 from the germline V gene are MNHNS and SASEGT. The CDR3 region has the DNA TGTGCCAGCAGTGAAGCAGGGGGTCGTTCACCCCTCCACTTT. It yields the protein CASSEAGGRSPLHF.

This clone was picked up a small number of times. The genes are TRBV6-6 and TRBJ2-7; tentative D call: TRBD1 (5 bases). Germline CDR1 reads MNHNY; CDR2 reads SVGAGI (reference sequence). Trimming removed 6 bases at V and 0 bases at J, with 12 bases between. The CDR3 loop spans 14 amino acids. The DNA of the CDR3 is TGTGCCAGCAGCGACAGACTCCTCTCCTACGAGCAGTACTTC. It yields the protein CASSDRLLSYEQYF.

The chain links TRBV7-8 to TRBJ2-2, with 9 bases matching TRBD2. Germline-derived CDR1 and CDR2 are SGHVS and FQNEAQ. V lost 4 bases and J lost 0; bases outside the gene matches: 3. This CDR3 spans 16 amino acids. CDR3 loop: CASSSSGATNTGELFF. The CDR3 DNA follows: TGTGCCAGCAGCTCTAGCGGGGCCACGAACACCGGGGAGCTGTTTTTT.

The rearrangement links TRBV18 to TRBJ2-3; 10 positions agree with TRBD1. Germline V CDR1 and CDR2: KGHSH, LQKENI. J was trimmed by 4 bases and V by 2 bases; bases with no gene match: 3. The CDR3 is 15 amino acids. The CDR3 DNA reads TGTGCCAGCTCACCAACGGGACAGGGGTCAGATACGCAGTATTTT. As protein: CASSPTGQGSDTQYF.